This T cell receptor (beta chain) originates from a study of T cells in tuberculosis. In the study overall: IGRA-negative adolescents, IGRA-positive adolescents with latent tuberculosis and adults with active tuberculosis formed this South African cohort. Samples predate treatment or fall within its first 7 days.

The ends were cut back, 0 bases at V and 3 bases at J, with 15 bases in the middle. The CDR3 length is 16 residues. The germline V gene has CDR1 MNHEY and CDR2 SVGAGI. Overall study results and limits: The TCR-beta difference was not significant; alpha differences partly reflected length.

With respect to this clone: What it binds is unknown.

The protocol was immunoSEQ multiplex PCR, while the TCRdb copy is restricted to in-frame clones and leaves out a portion. The repertoire holds tens of thousands of clones, approximately 90% seen once, with around 6.5% in the top ten. As for time point: new active TB diagnosis, blood taken before or within 7 days of starting treatment. This TCR was sampled from an adult with tuberculosis. Material: PBMCs, obtained at tuberculosis diagnosis. The chain recombines TRBV6-5 with TRBJ2-7; D unresolved. CDR3 bases: TGTGCCAGCAGTTACTCGCGTCGGCAGACAAACTACGAGCAGTACTTC. The encoded protein is CASSYSRRQTNYEQYF.